This TCR beta chain derives from a study of graft-versus-host responses after intestinal transplantation. Study-level background: Transplant types were multivisceral, liver-intestinal, or isolated intestinal. Following induction with anti-thymocyte globulin, all recipients were given tacrolimus and steroids for about 3 years.

The study's findings and limits: Some GvH clones appeared in ileal mucosa or blood before recipient bone marrow. Among circulating GvH clones, peak levels were associated with early post-transplant declines in HvG clones.

Assay used: immunoSEQ multiplex PCR; TCRdb lists only in-frame clones, some missing. This table holds 70,000 or so clones, under 90% found once. A word on this clone: The antigen is unknown.

Germline-derived CDR1 and CDR2 are SNHLY and FYNNEI. The V segment lost 3 bases and the J segment 7 bases; nucleotides outside the gene matches: 8. This CDR3 has 15 amino acids. The clonotype originates from a human donor who was the organ donor for an intestinal transplant. The chain couples TRBV2 to TRBJ1-2; 10 bases map to TRBD1. Sample: unstimulated CD4+ T cells sorted from spleen or lymph node cells, taken before transplant. CDR3 sequence reads: CASSDSGTGDGGYTF. For the CDR3, the DNA is TGTGCCAGCAGTGATTCCGGGACAGGGGATGGTGGCTACACCTTC.